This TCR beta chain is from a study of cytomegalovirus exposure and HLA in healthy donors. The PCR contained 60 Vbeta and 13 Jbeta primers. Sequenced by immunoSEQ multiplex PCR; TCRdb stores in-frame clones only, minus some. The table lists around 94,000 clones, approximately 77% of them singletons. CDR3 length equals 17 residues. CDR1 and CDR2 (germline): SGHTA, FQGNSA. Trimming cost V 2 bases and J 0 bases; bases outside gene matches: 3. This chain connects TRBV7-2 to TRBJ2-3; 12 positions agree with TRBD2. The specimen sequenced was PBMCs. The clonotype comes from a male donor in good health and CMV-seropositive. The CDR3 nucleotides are TGTGCCAGCAGCTTAAGGACTAGCGGGGCTAGCACAGATACGCAGTATTTT. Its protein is CASSLRTSGASTDTQYF.